The 6 T cell receptor beta chains reported below all come from one sample, sequenced in a study of cytomegalovirus exposure and HLA in healthy donors. Assay: immunoSEQ multiplex PCR; the TCRdb copy retains only in-frame clones and omits some. The repertoire holds over 65,000 clones, with about 95% as singletons. Sequenced: PBMCs. The origin of the receptors is a woman between 18 and 30 years old in good health and CMV-seropositive.

This chain joins TRBV5-8 and TRBJ1-5; 12 positions agree with TRBD1. Unmatched junction bases numbered 3, after V lost 0 bases and J lost 5 bases. The CDR3 length is 16 residues. The germline gives CDR1 SGHTS, CDR2 YDEGEE. DNA of the CDR3: TGTGCCAGCAGCTTGGGGGACAGGGGGCGCGATCAGCCCCAGCATTTT. As protein: CASSLGDRGRDQPQHF.

The chain couples TRBV7-9 to TRBJ2-2; weak D call: TRBD1 (5 bases). The germline gives CDR1 SEHNR, CDR2 FQNEAQ (reference sequence). The ends were cut back, 5 bases at V and 6 bases at J, with 10 bases in the middle. CDR3 length: 13 amino acids. CDR3 protein: CASSRQGSGELFF. DNA of the CDR3: TGTGCCAGCAGCCGTCAGGGTTCCGGGGAGCTGTTTTTT.

The rearrangement joins TRBV30 to TRBJ2-5, with TRBD1 matching over 7 bases. The ends lost 4 bases at V and 1 base at J; junction bases unmatched: 3. The V gene's germline CDR1 is GTSNPN and CDR2 SVGIG (reference sequence). The CDR3 length is 13 residues. This chain's CDR3 is CAWTGGSQETQYF. In DNA form, the CDR3 reads TGTGCCTGGACAGGGGGAAGCCAAGAGACCCAGTACTTC.

CDR3 residues: CASSSTPVNYGYTF. CDR3 in DNA: TGTGCCAGCAGCTCAACACCTGTTAACTATGGCTACACCTTC. The chain employs TRBV5-6 and TRBJ1-2; no clear D gene. V dropped 3 bases and J dropped 1 base, with 10 bases sitting between them. The length of the CDR3 is 14 residues. Germline CDR1 and CDR2: SGHDT and YYEEEE.

The chain has TRBV2 and TRBJ2-7; 8 positions match TRBD2. V gave up 8 bases and J gave up 4 bases; unmatched junction bases: 4. The CDR3 contains 12 residues. Germline CDR1 and CDR2: SNHLY and FYNNEI. The CDR3 reads CASQRESYEQYF. In nucleotides, the CDR3 is TGTGCCAGCCAGCGGGAGAGTTACGAGCAGTACTTC.

J is TRBJ2-5 and V is TRBV5-4, with D possibly TRBD2 on 5 matching bases. V was shortened by 5 bases and J by 2 bases, with 13 bases between the two germline ends. The CDR3 has 14 residues. CDR1 SGHNT and CDR2 YYREEE come from the germline V gene (reference sequence). This chain's CDR3 is CASSRRGAQETQYF. CDR3 bases: TGTGCCAGCAGTCGACGGGGAGCTCAAGAGACCCAGTACTTC. The entire variable domain, with the rest obtained from reference TRBV5-4 and TRBJ2-5, is as follows: ETGVTQSPTHLIKTRGQQVTLRCSSQSGHNTVSWYQQALGQGPQFIFQYYREEENGRGNFPPRFSGLQFPNYSSELNVNALELDDSALYLCASSRRGAQETQYFGPGTRLLVL.